This is a list of T cell receptor beta chains from one sample in a study of breast tumors, draining lymph nodes, adjacent tissues. TCRdb processed the multiplex PCR reads anew with MiXCR; each CDR3 protein has one entry. The sample yields around 150,000 distinct CDR3 sequences, about a fifth seen once. The sequencing sample was made of axillary lymph node tissue. These receptors came from a female donor with breast cancer. Some clones in this sample may be carry-over from other donors' samples. CDR3s include the opening cysteine and the closing phenylalanine or tryptophan. D genes are given only for firm matches. Only some rows state a clone size, as once, few, many or a class for expanded clones.

CDR3,DNA,size,D,V,J
CASSLNIAQPQHF,TGTGCCAGCAGTTTGAACATTGCTCAGCCCCAGCATTTT,few,-,TRBV27,TRBJ1-5
CAGSEILGAGAYNEQFF,TGTGCCGGCAGTGAAATATTGGGTGCGGGAGCCTACAATGAGCAGTTCTTC,-,TRBD2,TRBV6-1,TRBJ2-1
CASSQGQGREKLFF,TGTGCCAGCTCACAAGGACAGGGTCGTGAAAAACTGTTTTTT,many,TRBD1,TRBV18,TRBJ1-4
CASSLGRGSEQFF,TGCGCCAGCAGCTTGGGGCGAGGGAGTGAGCAGTTCTTC,-,-,TRBV5-1,TRBJ2-1
CASSNRETDTGELFF,TGTGCCAGTAGTAACAGGGAGACGGACACCGGGGAGCTGTTTTTT,-,-,TRBV7-2,TRBJ2-2
CSARGAGELFF,TGCAGTGCTAGGGGGGCCGGGGAGCTGTTTTTT,many,-,TRBV20-1,TRBJ2-2
CATHPTGSVSTDTQYF,TGCGCCACCCACCCTACAGGATCCGTTAGCACAGATACGCAGTATTTT,many,-,TRBV5-1,TRBJ2-3
CASSKGTANSPLHF,TGTGCCAGCAGCAAAGGGACTGCTAATTCACCCCTCCACTTT,many,-,TRBV7-9,TRBJ1-6
CSASRGVNEKLFF,TGCAGTGCTAGTCGGGGGGTTAATGAAAAACTGTTTTTT,many,-,TRBV20-1,TRBJ1-4
CASSSGLAGVNEQFF,TGCGCCAGCAGCTCGGGCCTAGCGGGAGTGAATGAGCAGTTCTTC,-,TRBD2,TRBV5-1,TRBJ2-1
CASSLASLQGVETQYF,TGCGCCAGCAGCTTGGCCTCCCTCCAGGGTGTGGAGACCCAGTACTTC,many,-,TRBV5-1,TRBJ2-5
CASTKEGTAFF,TGCGCCAGCACGAAAGAGGGGACAGCTTTCTTT,-,-,TRBV5-1,TRBJ1-1
CSASISTGDTQYF,TGCAGTGCTAGTATTAGCACAGGTGATACGCAGTATTTT,many,-,TRBV20-1,TRBJ2-3
CASSLNSPFATGRSGEQFF,TGCGCCAGCAGCTTGAATAGCCCCTTTGCGACAGGGAGATCCGGTGAGCAGTTCTTC,many,TRBD1,TRBV5-1,TRBJ2-1
CASSVTSGSADTQYF,TGCGCCAGCAGCGTTACTAGCGGGAGTGCAGATACGCAGTATTTT,many,TRBD2,TRBV5-1,TRBJ2-3
CASSLWDRDTDTQYF,TGTGCCAGCAGCTTGTGGGACAGGGACACAGATACGCAGTATTTT,many,TRBD1,TRBV5-6,TRBJ2-3
CASNWDSRFF,TGCGCCAGCAACTGGGACTCCAGGTTCTTC,many,-,TRBV10-1,TRBJ2-1